The 31 T cell receptor beta chains given below trace back to one sample, sequenced in a study of radiotherapy plus CTLA-4 blockade in lung cancer. Sequenced by immunoSEQ multiplex PCR; TCRdb stores in-frame clones only, minus some. The repertoire holds approximately 89,000 clones, around 81% seen once, with 14% to 15% in the top ten. Sequencing was performed on peripheral blood, taken from a patient treated with radiotherapy plus ipilimumab. The receptors were gathered from a human donor with non-small cell lung cancer that progressed on radiotherapy plus ipilimumab.

The chain couples TRBV29-1 to TRBJ2-1; D possibly uses TRBD1 or TRBD2 (7 bases each). V dropped 7 bases and J dropped 4 bases, with 20 bases sitting between them. In germline, CDR1 is SQVTM, CDR2 ANQGSEA. The CDR3 runs 15 residues. CDR3 loop: CSGDAGGVGYNEQFF. DNA for the CDR3: TGCAGCGGTGACGCAGGGGGGGTGGGATACAATGAGCAGTTCTTC.

This chain links TRBV5-4 with TRBJ2-5; 9 bases are a match to TRBD1. Germline trimming cut 4 bases from V and 6 bases from J; bases unmatched to any gene: 4. Per germline, CDR1 SGHNT and CDR2 YYREEE (reference sequence). CDR3 size: 13 residues. CDR3 nucleotides: TGTGCCAGCAGCATGGACAGGGGTCAGACCCAGTACTTC. Translated, it gives CASSMDRGQTQYF.

The chain combines TRBV5-1 with TRBJ2-5; 15 nucleotides agree with TRBD2. The germline gives CDR1 SGHRS, CDR2 YFSETQ. The CDR3 sequence is 16 residues long. V lost 3 bases to trimming and J lost 5 bases; unmatched junction nucleotides: 5. The CDR3 DNA follows: TGCGCCAGCAGCTGGACTAGCGGGGGGGTTCGTGAGACCCAGTACTTC. It specifies CASSWTSGGVRETQYF.

V and J are TRBV30 and TRBJ1-2, with TRBD1 identical over 9 bases. In germline, CDR1 is GTSNPN, CDR2 SVGIG (reference sequence). The CDR3 sequence is 13 residues long. With 2 bases clipped from V and 5 bases from J, the junction kept 3 bases outside the gene matches. The CDR3, as DNA: TGTGCCTGGAGTCAGGACAGGGGTTATGGCTACACCTTC. Protein sequence: CAWSQDRGYGYTF. Full variable domain (missing parts from reference TRBV30 and TRBJ1-2): SQTIHQWPATLVQPVGSPLSLECTVEGTSNPNLYWYRQAAGRGLQLLFYSVGIGQISSEVPQNLSASRPQDRQFILSSKKLLLSDSGFYLCAWSQDRGYGYTFGSGTRLTVV.

The chain joins TRBV5-6 to TRBJ2-3; TRBD1 matches 11 bases. CDR1 and CDR2 (germline): SGHDT, YYEEEE. Losses at the gene ends were 4 bases for V and 5 bases for J; bases not matched to a gene: 6. The CDR3 is made up of 15 amino acids. CDR3 DNA: TGTGCCAGCAGCCAAGGGACAGGGGGGAGAGATACGCAGTATTTT. Amino acids: CASSQGTGGRDTQYF.

The rearrangement links TRBV7-9 to TRBJ1-5; D is uncertain. V was pared by 1 base and J by 4 bases, with 11 bases between. This CDR3 spans 15 amino acids. In germline, CDR1 is SEHNR, CDR2 FQNEAQ (reference sequence). CDR3 DNA: TGTGCCAGCAGCTTAGGACTCCCTGGGAATCAGCCCCAGCATTTT. It specifies CASSLGLPGNQPQHF.

The V call is TRBV10-3, the J call TRBJ2-1, with 11 bases that match TRBD2. The V gene's germline CDR1 is ENHRY and CDR2 SYGVKD. The CDR3 spans 16 residues. Germline trimming cut 2 bases from V and 8 bases from J; bases unmatched to any gene: 8. The CDR3 spells CAISERYTSGRHEQFF. The CDR3, as DNA: TGTGCCATCAGTGAGCGGTATACTAGCGGGAGACATGAGCAGTTCTTC.

V usage is TRBV4-1 and J usage is TRBJ1-4; no firm D call. Germline V gives CDR1 MGHRA, CDR2 YSYEKL. Trimming removed 5 bases at V and 2 bases at J, with 15 bases between. CDR3 length: 16 residues. CDR3 DNA sequence: TGCGCCAGCAGCTATCTATTCCCCAGTACTAATGAAAAACTGTTTTTT. Translated, it gives CASSYLFPSTNEKLFF.

The rearrangement links TRBV5-5 to TRBJ2-7, with D possibly being TRBD1 (6 bases). The CDR3 runs 13 residues. Germline V gene sequence: CDR1 SGHKS, CDR2 YYEKEE (reference sequence). V lost 2 bases, J lost 2 bases, and 8 bases lay in between. The DNA for the CDR3 is TGTGCCAGCAGCTTACGACAGGCCTACGAGCAGTACTTC. This gives the protein CASSLRQAYEQYF.

The V gene is TRBV7-8, the J gene TRBJ1-6; D is unclear. Trimming pared 4 bases from V and 10 bases from J, leaving 8 bases between. This CDR3 region has 12 residues. Germline V gene data show CDR1 as SGHVS and CDR2 as FQNEAQ. CDR3 amino acids: CASSSVGSPLHF. The CDR3 nucleotides read TGTGCCAGCAGCTCCGTGGGCTCACCCCTCCACTTT.

V is TRBV5-4 and J is TRBJ2-1; TRBD2 aligns across 7 bases. CDR1 is SGHNT and CDR2 is YYREEE in the germline V gene (reference sequence). The CDR3 spans 15 residues. V gave up 4 bases and J gave up 6 bases; unmatched junction bases: 10. CDR3 sequence: CASSQPGGGSNEQFF. Here the CDR3 DNA reads TGTGCCAGCAGCCAGCCGGGCGGGGGAAGCAATGAGCAGTTCTTC. The whole variable domain, filled in from reference TRBV5-4 and TRBJ2-1, reads ETGVTQSPTHLIKTRGQQVTLRCSSQSGHNTVSWYQQALGQGPQFIFQYYREEENGRGNFPPRFSGLQFPNYSSELNVNALELDDSALYLCASSQPGGGSNEQFFGPGTRLTVL.

This chain connects TRBV11-2 to TRBJ2-3; D possibly matches TRBD1 or TRBD2 (5 bases each). The CDR3 is 17 residues long. Germline V lookup: CDR1 SGHAT, CDR2 FQNNGV. The V and J ends lost 4 bases and 2 bases respectively, with 19 bases between them. The CDR3 sequence is CASSSITTRGPTDTQYF. CDR3 DNA: TGTGCCAGCAGCTCAATTACAACTAGGGGACCCACAGATACGCAGTATTTT.

This clone came up a few times. This chain connects TRBV6-6 to TRBJ1-2; D might be TRBD1 (5 bases). V lost 2 bases to trimming and J lost 3 bases, with 13 bases between them. Germline loops: CDR1 MNHNY, CDR2 SVGAGI (reference sequence). The CDR3 covers 15 residues. Here the CDR3 DNA reads TGTGCCAGCAGTTACGGGGGATCAACCGACTATGGCTACACCTTC. Its protein product is CASSYGGSTDYGYTF.

V usage is TRBV14 and J usage is TRBJ2-6; D is possibly TRBD1 or TRBD2 (5 bases each). Between the trimmed V and J ends, which lost 3 bases and 0 bases, there was a span of 15 bases. Germline CDR1 reads SGHDN; CDR2 reads FVKESK. The CDR3 has 18 amino acids. For the CDR3, the DNA is TGTGCCAGCAGCCATATCCCGGGACGGCACTCTGGGGCCAACGTCCTGACTTTC. This gives the protein CASSHIPGRHSGANVLTF.

This clone was counted between two and nine times. The CDR3, as DNA: TGTGCCAGCAGAAGACAGGGGCGTAATGAAAAACTGTTTTTT. This translates into CASRRQGRNEKLFF. This chain uses TRBV28 with TRBJ1-4; the match to TRBD1 covers 8 bases. The CDR3 sequence is 14 residues long. V lost 6 bases and J lost 4; bases outside the gene matches: 4. Looked up from germline, CDR1 is MDHEN and CDR2 is SYDVKM.

This clone has only a few counts. This rearrangement joins TRBV27 to TRBJ2-3; D ambiguous. The CDR3 runs 13 residues. Trimming shortened V by 5 bases and J by 0 bases, and 6 bases separated the two germline ends. CDR1 is MNHEY, CDR2 SMNVEV, per germline (reference sequence). CDR3 sequence (DNA): TGTGCCAGCAGTCCCCTTAGCACAGATACGCAGTATTTT. Amino acid sequence: CASSPLSTDTQYF.

This chain connects TRBV10-3 to TRBJ1-5; tentative D call: TRBD1 (6 bases). This CDR3 region has 15 residues. V was shortened by 3 bases and J by 7 bases, with 16 bases between the two germline ends. Germline-derived CDR1 and CDR2 are ENHRY and SYGVKD. The CDR3 loop reads CAISDTGAGWQPQHF. CDR3 in DNA: TGTGCCATCAGTGACACGGGGGCTGGATGGCAGCCCCAGCATTTT.

This clone is a singleton in its sample. This chain uses TRBV30 with TRBJ2-3; D gene uncertain. V lost 5 bases, J lost 4 bases, and 7 bases lay in between. The CDR3 covers 11 residues. CDR1 GTSNPN and CDR2 SVGIG come from the germline V gene (reference sequence). CDR3 residues: CAWGLSDTQYF. The CDR3 DNA reads TGTGCCTGGGGTCTATCAGATACGCAGTATTTT.

V and J are TRBV27 and TRBJ2-2; D gene ambiguous. Germline V gene lookup returns CDR1 MNHEY and CDR2 SMNVEV (reference sequence). Trimming left V 6 bases short and J 3 bases short, with 8 bases between. This CDR3 region has 13 residues. The CDR3 sequence: CASRPVDTGELFF. The DNA for the CDR3 is TGTGCCAGCAGACCGGTGGACACCGGGGAGCTGTTTTTT.

The genes are TRBV7-8 and TRBJ1-2; D remains ambiguous. Trimming removed 1 base from V and 11 bases from J, with 11 bases in between. Germline assignment: CDR1 SGHVS and CDR2 FQNEAQ. The CDR3 totals 12 residues. The CDR3, as DNA: TGTGCCAGCAGCTTAGATTGGCGGGATTACACCTTC. Translating gives CASSLDWRDYTF.

The gene calls are TRBV6-6 and TRBJ2-5; the D is unclear. CDR1 is MNHNY, CDR2 SVGAGI, per germline (reference sequence). The ends were cut back, 0 bases at V and 2 bases at J, with 7 bases in the middle. The length of the CDR3 is 14 residues. The CDR3 DNA reads TGTGCCAGCAGTTACTCGCTTTCACAAGAGACCCAGTACTTC. Translated, it gives CASSYSLSQETQYF.

CDR3: CASSIGQSYGYTF. CDR3 DNA: TGTGCCAGCAGCATAGGACAGAGTTATGGCTACACCTTC. The gene calls are TRBV7-8 and TRBJ1-2, with a weak D call TRBD1 (6 bases). Germline values: CDR1 SGHVS, CDR2 FQNEAQ. This CDR3 has 13 amino acids. V lost 5 bases and J lost 5, with 12 bases in between.

The chain recombines TRBV7-2 with TRBJ2-2; D not certain. CDR1 and CDR2 (germline): SGHTA, FQGNSA. The germline V and J ends were trimmed by 6 bases and 7 bases, with 12 bases remaining between them. This CDR3 is built from 13 residues. CDR3 sequence (DNA): TGTGCCAGCAGTTCCCAATGGATCGGGGAGCTGTTTTTT. Amino acids: CASSSQWIGELFF.

This sequence joins TRBV12-5 and TRBJ2-5; 10 bases align to TRBD1. CDR1 and CDR2 from the germline V gene are LGHNT and FRNRAP. CDR3 length equals 15 residues. The V segment lost 7 bases and the J segment 2 bases; nucleotides outside the gene matches: 7. Here the CDR3 reads CASALGTGDQETQYF. CDR3 in DNA: TGTGCTAGTGCCCTGGGGACAGGGGATCAAGAGACCCAGTACTTC. Complete variable domain (other parts from reference TRBV12-5 and TRBJ2-5): DARVTQTPRHKVTEMGQEVTMRCQPILGHNTVFWYRQTMMQGLELLAYFRNRAPLDDSGMPKDRFSAEMPDATLATLKIQPSEPRDSAVYFCASALGTGDQETQYFGPGTRLLVL.

There are a few counts of this clone. The chain couples TRBV28 to TRBJ2-7; possible D gene TRBD2, 7 bases. Germline V lookup: CDR1 MDHEN, CDR2 SYDVKM. The CDR3 loop spans 16 amino acids. The V and J ends lost 6 bases and 1 base respectively, with 19 bases between them. CDR3 in DNA: TGTGCCAGCAGACGATCGAGGGGGGGGCAATCCTACGAGCAGTACTTC. Protein: CASRRSRGGQSYEQYF.

This chain uses TRBV7-9 with TRBJ1-2, with 8 positions matching TRBD1. Germline V gives CDR1 SEHNR, CDR2 FQNEAQ (reference sequence). Unmatched junction bases numbered 6, after V lost 3 bases and J lost 6 bases. This CDR3 is 14 amino acids long. CDR3 residues: CASSFGTGQDGYTF. CDR3 DNA: TGTGCCAGCAGCTTCGGGACAGGCCAAGATGGCTACACCTTC.

V and J are TRBV29-1 and TRBJ1-1; D is possibly TRBD1 (6 bases). V lost 4 bases and J lost 0, with 9 bases in between. The CDR3 covers 13 residues. The germline gives CDR1 SQVTM, CDR2 ANQGSEA. The CDR3 nucleotides read TGCAGCGTTGTTGAGGGGGTGAACACTGAAGCTTTCTTT. Translating it yields CSVVEGVNTEAFF.

This clone was counted a single time. The chain couples TRBV27 to TRBJ1-6, with 8 bases that match TRBD1. V lost 5 bases and J lost 9; bases outside the gene matches: 0. Per germline, CDR1 MNHEY and CDR2 SMNVEV (reference sequence). CDR3 length: 12 amino acids. The CDR3 region has the DNA TGTGCCAGCAGTGGACAGGGTTCACCCCTCCACTTT. It encodes CASSGQGSPLHF.

This clone was seen a handful of times. The chain uses TRBV9 and TRBJ2-2; possibly TRBD1 or TRBD2 for D (5 bases each). V lost 0 bases, J lost 1 base, and 10 bases lay in between. The CDR3 runs to 16 residues. The germline CDR1 and CDR2 sequences are SGDLS and YYNGEE. In DNA form, the CDR3 reads TGTGCCAGCAGCGTAGGGGGACGCATGAACACCGGGGAGCTGTTTTTT. This encodes CASSVGGRMNTGELFF.

V gene TRBV15 combines with J gene TRBJ2-5, with 11 bases that match TRBD2. With 6 bases clipped from V and 3 bases from J, the junction kept 6 bases outside the gene matches. Germline V gives CDR1 LNHNV, CDR2 YYDKDF (reference sequence). The CDR3 consists of 15 residues. The CDR3 DNA sequence: TGTGCCACCAGTGCCGGGACTAGCGGAAAAGAGACCCAGTACTTC. Protein sequence: CATSAGTSGKETQYF.

The chain combines TRBV2 with TRBJ1-6; no reliable D call. Trimming removed 0 bases from V and 6 bases from J, with 9 bases in between. Germline CDR1 and CDR2: SNHLY and FYNNEI. The CDR3 runs 15 residues. In nucleotides, the CDR3 is TGTGCCAGCAGTGAAGCGCAGTCCCCTAATTCACCCCTCCACTTT. Its protein product is CASSEAQSPNSPLHF.